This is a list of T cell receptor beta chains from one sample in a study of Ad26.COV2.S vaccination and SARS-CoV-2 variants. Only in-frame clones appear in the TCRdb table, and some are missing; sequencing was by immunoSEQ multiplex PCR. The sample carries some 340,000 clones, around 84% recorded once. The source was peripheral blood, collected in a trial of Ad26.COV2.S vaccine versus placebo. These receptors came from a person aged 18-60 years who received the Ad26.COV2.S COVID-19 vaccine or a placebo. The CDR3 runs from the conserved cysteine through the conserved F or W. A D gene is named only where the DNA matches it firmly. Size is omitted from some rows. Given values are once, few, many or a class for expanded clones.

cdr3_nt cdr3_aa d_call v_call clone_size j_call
TGTGCCTGGAGAACGGGAGCGAACACCGGGGAGCTGTTTTTT CAWRTGANTGELFF . TRBV30 . TRBJ2-2
TGTGCCAGCAGCTACGGACCCACCTACGAGCAGTACTTC CASSYGPTYEQYF . TRBV5-4 . TRBJ2-7
TGTGCCAGCAGTGACTCGGGAGGTCGCGGCTACACCTTC CASSDSGGRGYTF . TRBV6-4 . TRBJ1-2
TGTGCCAGCAGCCAAGATGGACTTGTTGGGGACAGGGGACCCTCAAATGAAAAACTGTTTTTT CASSQDGLVGDRGPSNEKLFF TRBD1 TRBV4-2 . TRBJ1-4
TGTGCCAGCAGCCCCGGGACGGTGAACACTGAAGCTTTCTTT CASSPGTVNTEAFF . TRBV11-2 . TRBJ1-1
TGTGCCAGCAGCCAACCGAGGACAGGTTCTGGAAACACCATATATTTT CASSQPRTGSGNTIYF TRBD1 TRBV3-1/TRBV3-2 . TRBJ1-3
TGTGCCAGCAGTTACTCGGAGCTGTTTTTT CASSYSELFF . TRBV6-5 . TRBJ2-2
TGTGCCAGCAGCGCCCGAGGGCGAAATGAGCAGTTCTTC CASSARGRNEQFF . TRBV3-1/TRBV3-2 . TRBJ2-1
TGTGCCAGCAGCTCCCCGGGCCCCCAAGAGACCCAGTACTTC CASSSPGPQETQYF . TRBV7-2 . TRBJ2-5
TGTGCCACCAGCAGAGTAGGGACTGATAATGAAAAACTGTTTTTT CATSRVGTDNEKLFF . TRBV15 . TRBJ1-4
TGTGCCAGCAGCCCCGTGGGGGCCCCGGAAAAACTGTTTTTT CASSPVGAPEKLFF . TRBV3-1/TRBV3-2 . TRBJ1-4
TGTGCCACCAGTGATAGCAGGGTAGGTGGCTACACCTTC CATSDSRVGGYTF . TRBV24-1 . TRBJ1-2
TGTGCCAGCAGGGGACATGTAGAGACCCAGTACTTC CASRGHVETQYF . TRBV6-5 . TRBJ2-5
TGTGCCAGCAGTGAACGGACAGCTTATAATTCACCCCTCCACTTT CASSERTAYNSPLHF . TRBV3-1/TRBV3-2 . TRBJ1-6
TGTGCCTGGAGTGTACGAAGGGCGACCAGCACAGATACGCAGTATTTT CAWSVRRATSTDTQYF . TRBV30 few TRBJ2-3
TGTGCCAGCAGCCCATCCGATTGGGTTAATGAGGGCTACACCTTC CASSPSDWVNEGYTF . TRBV9 . TRBJ1-2
TGCGCCAGCAGCTTGGCCCGACACACTGAAGCTTTCTTT CASSLARHTEAFF . TRBV5-1 . TRBJ1-1
TGTGCCAGCAGCGCCTCGGACAGGGGCACAGATACGCAGTATTTT CASSASDRGTDTQYF TRBD1 TRBV28 . TRBJ2-3
TGCGCCAGCAGCTTGGGGGGAAAAGGGGCCGCTCTTAACTATGGCTACACCTTC CASSLGGKGAALNYGYTF . TRBV5-1 . TRBJ1-2
TGTGCCAGCAGTTACTCTTCCCGGACAGGTTCGGGCTACACCTTC CASSYSSRTGSGYTF TRBD1 TRBV6-5 few TRBJ1-2
TGTGCCAGCAGTTGGGGAGTGGGCAATCAGCCCCAGCATTTT CASSWGVGNQPQHF . TRBV6-2/TRBV6-3 once TRBJ1-5
TGTGCCAGCAGCTATACCGGGGAGCTGTTTTTT CASSYTGELFF . TRBV7-8 once TRBJ2-2
TGTGCCAGCAGTCGAGATTTAGGACTAGCGGGGGGGCCAGGGCAAGAGACCCAGTACTTC CASSRDLGLAGGPGQETQYF TRBD2 TRBV6-6 . TRBJ2-5
TGTGCCAGCAGCTTGGGCAGGGTTGACGACAAAAACATTCAGTACTTC CASSLGRVDDKNIQYF . TRBV5-4 . TRBJ2-4
TGTGCCAGCAGCTTCGGCCAAGAGACCCAGTACTTC CASSFGQETQYF . TRBV5-4 . TRBJ2-5
TGTGCCAGTAGTGGGACCGGGACAGCGAATGAAAAACTGTTTTTT CASSGTGTANEKLFF TRBD1 TRBV19 . TRBJ1-4
TGTGCCAGCAGCACTGGACAGGGGACCGTGGATGGCTACACCTTC CASSTGQGTVDGYTF TRBD1 TRBV7-2 . TRBJ1-2